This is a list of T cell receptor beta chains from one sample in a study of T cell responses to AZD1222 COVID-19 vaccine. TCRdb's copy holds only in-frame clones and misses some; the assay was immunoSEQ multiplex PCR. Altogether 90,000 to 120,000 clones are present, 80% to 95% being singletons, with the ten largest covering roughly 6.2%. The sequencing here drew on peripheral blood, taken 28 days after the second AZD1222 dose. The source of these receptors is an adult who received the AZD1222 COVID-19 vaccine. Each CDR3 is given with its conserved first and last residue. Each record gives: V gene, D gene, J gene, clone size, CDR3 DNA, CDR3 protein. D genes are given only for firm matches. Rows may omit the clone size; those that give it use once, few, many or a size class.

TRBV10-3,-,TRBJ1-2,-,TGTGCCATCAGTGTGGACAGCTCTTTCTATGGCTACACCTTC,CAISVDSSFYGYTF
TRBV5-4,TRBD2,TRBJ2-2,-,TGTGCCGCTCGGACTAGCGGGAGAGGCGGGGAGCTGTTTTTT,CAARTSGRGGELFF
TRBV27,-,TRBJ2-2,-,TGTGCCAGCAGTTTAAAAGGCACCGGGGAGCTGTTTTTT,CASSLKGTGELFF
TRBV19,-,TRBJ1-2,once,TGTGCCAGTACCGCGCGAGGGGGTTACTATGGCTACACCTTC,CASTARGGYYGYTF
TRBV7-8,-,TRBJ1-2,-,TGTGCCAGCAGCTTAGCCAGGGAAGGCTACACCTTC,CASSLAREGYTF
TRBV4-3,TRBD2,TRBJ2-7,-,TGCGCCAGCAGCCAAGTAGGGGCGGGAGGTTCTTACGAGCAGTACTTC,CASSQVGAGGSYEQYF
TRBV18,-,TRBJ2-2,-,TGTGCCAGCTCACGGACGGTCGCGAACACCGGGGAGCTGTTTTTT,CASSRTVANTGELFF
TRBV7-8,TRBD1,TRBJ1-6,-,TGTGCCAGCAGCTTACGTACCTCAGGGGGCTATAATTCACCCCTCCACTTT,CASSLRTSGGYNSPLHF
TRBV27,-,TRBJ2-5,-,TGTGCCAGCAGGCCTGGTGGGGGGAAAGCGACCCAGTACTTC,CASRPGGGKATQYF
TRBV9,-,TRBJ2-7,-,TGTGCCAGCAGTTCCCAGGGGATGTCCTCCTACGAGCAGTACTTC,CASSSQGMSSYEQYF
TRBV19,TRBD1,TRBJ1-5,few,TGTGCCACGGACAGGGGACAACCCAATCAGCCCCAGCATTTT,CATDRGQPNQPQHF
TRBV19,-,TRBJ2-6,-,TGTGCCAGTAGTCGACGGATCTCTGGGGCCAACGTCCTGACTTTC,CASSRRISGANVLTF
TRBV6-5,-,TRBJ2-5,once,TGTGCCAGCAGAGCCCCGTACCAAGAGACCCAGTACTTC,CASRAPYQETQYF
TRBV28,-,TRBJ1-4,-,TGTGCCAGCAGCCCCCCCAGGGGAAGGAATGAAAAACTGTTTTTT,CASSPPRGRNEKLFF
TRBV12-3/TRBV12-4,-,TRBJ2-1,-,TGTGCCAGCAGTTTAAAATGGGAATATGAGCAGTTCTTC,CASSLKWEYEQFF
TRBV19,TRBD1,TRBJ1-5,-,TGTGCCAGTAGTATGGGCTCGCAGGGGGGTCTAAAAAATCAGCCCCAGCATTTT,CASSMGSQGGLKNQPQHF
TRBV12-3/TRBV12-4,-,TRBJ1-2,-,TGTGCCAGCACCGTGGGCACCTACTATGGCTACACCTTC,CASTVGTYYGYTF
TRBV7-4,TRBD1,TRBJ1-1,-,TGTGCCAGCAGCCAGAGGCGGGACAGGGGGCACACTGAAGCTTTCTTT,CASSQRRDRGHTEAFF
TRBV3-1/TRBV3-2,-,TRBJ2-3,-,TGTGCCAGCAGCCGAGGCGGGGCAGATACGCAGTATTTT,CASSRGGADTQYF
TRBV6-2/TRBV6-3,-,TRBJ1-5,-,TGTGCCAGCAGTTACCCCCTGGTCCTGATCAATCAGCCCCAGCATTTT,CASSYPLVLINQPQHF
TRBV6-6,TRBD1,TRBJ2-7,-,TGTGCCAGCACCTCCGAAGGGACAGGTAGCTCCTACGAGCAGTACTTC,CASTSEGTGSSYEQYF
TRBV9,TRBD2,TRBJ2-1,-,TGTGCCAGCAGCCCTAGCGGAGGAGACAATGAGCAGTTCTTC,CASSPSGGDNEQFF
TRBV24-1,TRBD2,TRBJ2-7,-,TGTGCCACTACTCCGGGACTAGCGGGAGGCCTCTCCTACGAGCAGTACTTC,CATTPGLAGGLSYEQYF
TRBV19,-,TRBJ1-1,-,TGTGCCACCACCAGGGGCGGCGCTGAAGCTTTCTTT,CATTRGGAEAFF
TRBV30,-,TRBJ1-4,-,TGTGCCTGGAGTGGGCAGCCCCTAGGGAAACTGTTTTTT,CAWSGQPLGKLFF
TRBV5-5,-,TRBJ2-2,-,TGTGCCAGCAGCTTGGGCAGGGTTAATACCGGGGAGCTGTTTTTT,CASSLGRVNTGELFF
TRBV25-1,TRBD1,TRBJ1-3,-,TGTGCCAGCAGTACCCGAACCAGGGGGCGAGGAAACACCATATATTTT,CASSTRTRGRGNTIYF
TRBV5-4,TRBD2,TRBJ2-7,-,TGTGCCAGCAGCTCCCCGCCCCTAGCGGGGCACCCCTACGAGCAGTACTTC,CASSSPPLAGHPYEQYF
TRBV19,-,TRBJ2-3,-,TGTGCCAGTAGTATCGGAGATACGCAGTATTTT,CASSIGDTQYF
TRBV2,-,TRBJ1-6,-,TGTGCCAGCAGTGGCCAGCCTAATTCACCCCTCCACTTT,CASSGQPNSPLHF
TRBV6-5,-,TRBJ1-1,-,TGTGCCAGCACCTACGGGCGGGACACTGAAGCTTTCTTT,CASTYGRDTEAFF